Below, 14 T cell receptor beta chains from the same sample are listed, as sequenced in a study of graft-versus-host responses after intestinal transplantation. Profiled with immunoSEQ multiplex PCR; TCRdb holds only in-frame clones, not every one. Among 85,000 to 90,000 clones, roughly 90% were seen once, and the ten largest hold roughly 0.099%. For these TCRs, the target antigens are not known. The sequencing here drew on unstimulated CD4+ T cells sorted from spleen or lymph node cells, taken before intestinal transplant. The receptors derive from a human donor who received an intestinal transplant.

This rearrangement joins TRBV4-2 to TRBJ2-3; 7 nucleotides line up with TRBD2. V gave up 0 bases and J gave up 2 bases; unmatched junction bases: 5. The V gene's germline CDR1 is LGHNA and CDR2 YNFKEQ. The CDR3 covers 16 residues. The CDR3: CASSQEGTIPTDTQYF. The CDR3 bases are TGTGCCAGCAGCCAAGAGGGGACTATACCCACAGATACGCAGTATTTT.

The V call is TRBV28, the J call TRBJ1-2, with TRBD1 as a possible D gene (6 bases). The germline CDR1 and CDR2 sequences are MDHEN and SYDVKM. Trimming removed 3 bases from V and 8 bases from J, with 10 bases in between. The CDR3 consists of 12 residues. The CDR3 protein is CASSFRGDGYTF. DNA of the CDR3: TGTGCCAGCAGTTTCAGGGGAGACGGCTACACCTTC.

The genes are TRBV7-8 and TRBJ1-6; perhaps TRBD1 as D (5 bases). The CDR3 extends over 14 amino acids. V lost 1 base and J lost 10, with 11 bases in between. Per the germline V gene, CDR1 is SGHVS and CDR2 is FQNEAQ. CDR3: CASSLGGVGSPLHF. CDR3 bases: TGTGCCAGCAGCTTAGGGGGGGTTGGGTCACCCCTCCACTTT. Supplemented by reference TRBV7-8 and TRBJ1-6, the full variable domain reads GAGVSQSPRYKVAKRGQDVALRCDPISGHVSLFWYQQALGQGPEFLTYFQNEAQLDKSGLPSDRFFAERPEGSVSTLKIQRTQQEDSAVYLCASSLGGVGSPLHFGNGTRLTVT.

This clone was counted once. The chain is built from TRBV6-6 and TRBJ2-3; D not certain. The V and J ends lost 3 bases and 5 bases respectively, with 12 bases between them. The CDR3 loop spans 14 amino acids. The V gene's germline CDR1 is MNHNY and CDR2 SVGAGI (reference sequence). CDR3 protein: CASSYTPGGDTQYF. CDR3 nucleotides: TGTGCCAGCAGTTATACCCCGGGTGGAGATACGCAGTATTTT.

The chain employs TRBV9 and TRBJ1-2; D is perhaps TRBD1 (6 bases). Germline V gene lookup returns CDR1 SGDLS and CDR2 YYNGEE. Between the trimmed V and J ends, which lost 0 bases and 2 bases, there was a span of 11 bases. The CDR3 runs 15 residues. The CDR3 DNA reads TGTGCCAGCAGCGTAGGGGGCAGGGGAAACTATGGCTACACCTTC. It specifies CASSVGGRGNYGYTF.

The chain employs TRBV4-1 and TRBJ2-5, with 8 bases fitting TRBD2. The ends lost 5 bases at V and 4 bases at J; junction bases unmatched: 12. CDR1 and CDR2 from the germline V gene are MGHRA and YSYEKL. The CDR3 runs to 16 residues. The CDR3 protein is CASSETGGLTVETQYF. CDR3 in DNA: TGCGCCAGCAGCGAAACGGGGGGGCTGACTGTAGAGACCCAGTACTTC.

This chain joins TRBV28 and TRBJ2-3; TRBD1 is a possible D gene (5 bases). V lost 3 bases, J lost 4 bases, and 8 bases lay in between. Per germline, CDR1 MDHEN and CDR2 SYDVKM. This CDR3 has 13 amino acids. The CDR3 region is CASSLTVPDTQYF. The CDR3 region has the DNA TGTGCCAGCAGTTTGACAGTTCCAGATACGCAGTATTTT.

The chain recombines TRBV5-1 with TRBJ2-4, with D perhaps TRBD1 (6 bases). This CDR3 has 15 amino acids. Germline values: CDR1 SGHRS, CDR2 YFSETQ. With 3 bases removed from V and 2 bases from J, the gap between germline ends came to 12 bases. The chain's CDR3 is CASSWGPESKNIQYF. The CDR3 coding sequence is TGCGCCAGCAGCTGGGGGCCCGAGTCCAAAAACATTCAGTACTTC.

The chain employs TRBV7-9 and TRBJ1-2; D is ambiguous. Trimming pared 1 base from V and 4 bases from J, leaving 13 bases between. The length of the CDR3 is 15 residues. CDR1 is SEHNR and CDR2 is FQNEAQ in the germline V gene (reference sequence). CDR3 sequence (DNA): TGTGCCAGCAGCTTAGATGCGGGATCTCCCTATGGCTACACCTTC. Protein sequence: CASSLDAGSPYGYTF.

The V and J genes are TRBV4-1 and TRBJ1-6, with TRBD1 as a possible D gene (5 bases). V lost 2 bases, J lost 10 bases, and 18 bases lay in between. This CDR3 has 16 amino acids. Germline V CDR1 and CDR2: MGHRA, YSYEKL. CDR3 region: CASSQWGVGARSPLHF. The CDR3 nucleotides are TGCGCCAGCAGCCAATGGGGTGTTGGGGCCAGGTCACCCCTCCACTTT.

The chain has TRBV11-2 and TRBJ1-1, with D perhaps TRBD1 (6 bases). Trimming shortened V by 3 bases and J by 10 bases, and 18 bases separated the two germline ends. CDR1 is SGHAT and CDR2 is FQNNGV in the germline V gene. The CDR3 extends over 14 amino acids. This chain's CDR3 is CASSFPLQQGVAFF. In DNA, the CDR3 is TGTGCCAGCAGCTTTCCCCTGCAACAGGGTGTAGCTTTCTTT.

The chain carries TRBV2 and TRBJ1-1, with TRBD1 identical over 7 bases. V dropped 6 bases and J dropped 6; count of bases not matched to a gene: 7. Germline assignment: CDR1 SNHLY and CDR2 FYNNEI. The CDR3 runs to 13 residues. The CDR3 spells CASRGGTVPEAFF. Here the CDR3 DNA reads TGTGCCAGCAGAGGGGGGACAGTCCCTGAAGCTTTCTTT.

V and J are TRBV19 and TRBJ1-2; D is perhaps TRBD1 (5 bases). CDR1 is LNHDA and CDR2 is SQIVND in the germline V gene (reference sequence). The CDR3 runs to 13 residues. Trimming took off 3 bases at V and 0 bases at J, with 5 bases between the two ends. CDR3 loop: CASSMTANYGYTF. Written as DNA, the CDR3 is TGTGCCAGTAGTATGACAGCTAACTATGGCTACACCTTC.

This clone was seen just once. The gene calls are TRBV5-4 and TRBJ1-2; D might be TRBD1 (6 bases). CDR1 is SGHNT, CDR2 YYREEE, per germline (reference sequence). Trimming pared 0 bases from V and 7 bases from J, leaving 19 bases between. This CDR3 contains 16 residues. In DNA form, the CDR3 reads TGTGCCAGCAGCTTGGCCAGTGTGGGGGCGGTTCGTGGCTACACCTTC. It codes for CASSLASVGAVRGYTF.